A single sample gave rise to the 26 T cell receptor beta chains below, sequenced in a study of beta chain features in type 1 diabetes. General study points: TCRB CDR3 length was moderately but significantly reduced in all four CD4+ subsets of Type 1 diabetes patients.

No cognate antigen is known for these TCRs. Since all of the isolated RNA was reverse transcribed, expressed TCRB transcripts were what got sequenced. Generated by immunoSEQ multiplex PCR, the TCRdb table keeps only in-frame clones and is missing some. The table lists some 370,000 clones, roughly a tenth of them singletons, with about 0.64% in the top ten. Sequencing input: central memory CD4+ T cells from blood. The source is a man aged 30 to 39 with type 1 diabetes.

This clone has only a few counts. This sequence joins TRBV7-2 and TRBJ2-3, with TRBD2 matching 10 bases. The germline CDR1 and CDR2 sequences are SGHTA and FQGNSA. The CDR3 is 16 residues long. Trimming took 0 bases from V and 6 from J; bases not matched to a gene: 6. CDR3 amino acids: CASSLAGTSAGDTQYF. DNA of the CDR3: TGTGCCAGCAGCTTAGCTGGGACTAGCGCCGGGGATACGCAGTATTTT.

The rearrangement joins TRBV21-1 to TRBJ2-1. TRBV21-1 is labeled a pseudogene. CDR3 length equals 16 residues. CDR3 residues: CASRPGLGKAYNEQFF. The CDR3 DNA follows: TGTGCCAGCCGCCCCGGGCTTGGTAAGGCCTACAATGAGCAGTTCTTC.

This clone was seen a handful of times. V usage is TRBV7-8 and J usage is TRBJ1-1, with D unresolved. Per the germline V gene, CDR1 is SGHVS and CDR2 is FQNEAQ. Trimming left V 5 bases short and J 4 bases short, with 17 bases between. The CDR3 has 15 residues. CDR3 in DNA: TGTGCCAGCAGCCTCGGCTCGCGAGGAGGCACTGAAGCTTTCTTT. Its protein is CASSLGSRGGTEAFF. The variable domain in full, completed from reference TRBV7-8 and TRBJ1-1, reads GAGVSQSPRYKVAKRGQDVALRCDPISGHVSLFWYQQALGQGPEFLTYFQNEAQLDKSGLPSDRFFAERPEGSVSTLKIQRTQQEDSAVYLCASSLGSRGGTEAFFGQGTRLTVV.

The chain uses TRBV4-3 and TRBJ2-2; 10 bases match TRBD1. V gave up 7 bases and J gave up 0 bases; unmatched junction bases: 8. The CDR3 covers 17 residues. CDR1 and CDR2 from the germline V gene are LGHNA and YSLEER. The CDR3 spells CASIMEGQGSNTGELFF. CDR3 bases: TGCGCCAGCATAATGGAGGGACAGGGGTCGAACACCGGGGAGCTGTTTTTT.

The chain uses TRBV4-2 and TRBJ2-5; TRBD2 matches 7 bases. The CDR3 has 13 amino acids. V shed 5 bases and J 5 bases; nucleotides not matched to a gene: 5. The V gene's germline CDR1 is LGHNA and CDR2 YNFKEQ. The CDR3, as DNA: TGTGCCAGCAGCTTGGGAGGGAAGGAGACCCAGTACTTC. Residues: CASSLGGKETQYF.

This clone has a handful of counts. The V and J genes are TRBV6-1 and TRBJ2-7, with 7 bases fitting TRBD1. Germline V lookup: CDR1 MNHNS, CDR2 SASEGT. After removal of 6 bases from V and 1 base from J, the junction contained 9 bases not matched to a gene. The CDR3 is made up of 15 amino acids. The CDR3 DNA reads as TGTGCCAGCAGGGGTGGACAGGCACATTCCTACGAGCAGTACTTC. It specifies CASRGGQAHSYEQYF.

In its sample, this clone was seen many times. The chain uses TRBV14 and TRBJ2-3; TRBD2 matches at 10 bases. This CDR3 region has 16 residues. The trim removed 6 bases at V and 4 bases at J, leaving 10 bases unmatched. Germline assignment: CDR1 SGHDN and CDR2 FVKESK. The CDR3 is CASRPTSSGRADTQYF. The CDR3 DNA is TGTGCCAGCAGACCCACTTCTAGCGGGAGAGCAGATACGCAGTATTTT.

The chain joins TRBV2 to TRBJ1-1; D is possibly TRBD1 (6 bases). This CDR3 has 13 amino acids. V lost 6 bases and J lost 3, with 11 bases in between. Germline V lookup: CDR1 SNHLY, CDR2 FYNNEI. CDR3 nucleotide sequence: TGTGCCAGCAGGGAGGGGGAGGACACTGAAGCTTTCTTT. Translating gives CASREGEDTEAFF.

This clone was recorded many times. The CDR3 DNA is TGTGCCATCAGTGAAAGGGAGATAATCTCGGGTGAAAAACTGTTTTTT. It translates to CAISEREIISGEKLFF. The chain uses TRBV10-3 and TRBJ1-4; D gene ambiguous. The germline CDR1 and CDR2 sequences are ENHRY and SYGVKD. This CDR3 spans 16 amino acids. Trimming took off 3 bases at V and 7 bases at J, with 18 bases between the two ends.

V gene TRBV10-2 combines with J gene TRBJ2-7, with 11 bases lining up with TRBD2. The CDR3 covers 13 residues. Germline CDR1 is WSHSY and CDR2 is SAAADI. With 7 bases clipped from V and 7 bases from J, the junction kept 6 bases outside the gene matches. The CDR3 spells CASKLAGAEEQYF. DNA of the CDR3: TGCGCCAGCAAACTAGCGGGAGCGGAAGAGCAGTACTTC.

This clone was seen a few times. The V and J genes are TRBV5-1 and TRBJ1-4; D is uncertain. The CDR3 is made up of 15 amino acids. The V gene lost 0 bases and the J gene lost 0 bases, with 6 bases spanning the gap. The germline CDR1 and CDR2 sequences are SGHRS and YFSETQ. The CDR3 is CASSLDEPTNEKLFF. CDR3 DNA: TGCGCCAGCAGCTTGGACGAACCAACTAATGAAAAACTGTTTTTT.

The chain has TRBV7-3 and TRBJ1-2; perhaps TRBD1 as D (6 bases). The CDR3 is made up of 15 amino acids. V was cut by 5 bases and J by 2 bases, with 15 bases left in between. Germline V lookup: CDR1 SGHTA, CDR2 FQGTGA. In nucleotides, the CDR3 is TGTGCCAGCAGCCTACAGGGAGGAGGGAACTATGGCTACACCTTC. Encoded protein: CASSLQGGGNYGYTF.

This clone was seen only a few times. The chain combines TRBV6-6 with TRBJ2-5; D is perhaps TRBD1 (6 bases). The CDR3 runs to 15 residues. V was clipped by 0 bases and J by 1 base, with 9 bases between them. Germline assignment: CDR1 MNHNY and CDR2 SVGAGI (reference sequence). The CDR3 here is CASSYSGTLQETQYF. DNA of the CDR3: TGTGCCAGCAGTTACTCCGGGACACTCCAAGAGACCCAGTACTTC.

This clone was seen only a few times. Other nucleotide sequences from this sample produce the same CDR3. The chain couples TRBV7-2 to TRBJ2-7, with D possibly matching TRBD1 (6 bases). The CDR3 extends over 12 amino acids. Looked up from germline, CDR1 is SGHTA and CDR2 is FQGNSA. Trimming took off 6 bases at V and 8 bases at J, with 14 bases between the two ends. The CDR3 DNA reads TGTGCCAGCAGTTCCTACAGGGACAAGCAGTACTTC. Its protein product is CASSSYRDKQYF.

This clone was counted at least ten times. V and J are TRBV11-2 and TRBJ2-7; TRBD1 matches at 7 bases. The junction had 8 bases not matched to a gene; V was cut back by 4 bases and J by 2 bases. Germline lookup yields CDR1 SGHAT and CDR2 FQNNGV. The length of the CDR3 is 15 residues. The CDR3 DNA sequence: TGTGCCAGCAGCTCAATCCGGGACAGAGCCTACGAGCAGTACTTC. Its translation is CASSSIRDRAYEQYF.

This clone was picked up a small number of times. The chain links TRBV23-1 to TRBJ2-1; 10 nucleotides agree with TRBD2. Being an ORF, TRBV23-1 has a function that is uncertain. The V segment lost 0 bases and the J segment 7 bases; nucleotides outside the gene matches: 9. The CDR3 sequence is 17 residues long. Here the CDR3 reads CASSQSGPSGRANEQFF. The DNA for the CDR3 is TGCGCCAGCAGTCAATCCGGACCTAGCGGGAGAGCGAATGAGCAGTTCTTC.

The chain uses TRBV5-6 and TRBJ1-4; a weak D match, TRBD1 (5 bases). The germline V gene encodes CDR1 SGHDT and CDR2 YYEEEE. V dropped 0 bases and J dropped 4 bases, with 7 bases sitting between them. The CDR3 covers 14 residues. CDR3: CASSLGQNNEKLFF. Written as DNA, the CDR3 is TGTGCCAGCAGCTTGGGACAGAATAATGAAAAACTGTTTTTT.

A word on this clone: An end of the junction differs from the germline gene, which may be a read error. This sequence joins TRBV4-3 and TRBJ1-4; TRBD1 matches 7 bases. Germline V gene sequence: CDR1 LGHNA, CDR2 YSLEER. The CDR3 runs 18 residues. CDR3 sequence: CSSSQAFKGAQEEEKLFF. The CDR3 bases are TGCTCCAGCAGCCAAGCTTTTAAGGGGGCGCAGGAAGAGGAAAAACTGTTTTTT.

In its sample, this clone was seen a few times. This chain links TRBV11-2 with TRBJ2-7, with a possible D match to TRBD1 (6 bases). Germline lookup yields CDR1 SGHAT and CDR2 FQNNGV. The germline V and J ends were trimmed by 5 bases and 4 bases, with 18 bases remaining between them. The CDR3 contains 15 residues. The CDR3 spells CASSRGQPWEYEQYF. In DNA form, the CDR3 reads TGTGCCAGCAGCCGAGGACAGCCCTGGGAATACGAGCAGTACTTC.

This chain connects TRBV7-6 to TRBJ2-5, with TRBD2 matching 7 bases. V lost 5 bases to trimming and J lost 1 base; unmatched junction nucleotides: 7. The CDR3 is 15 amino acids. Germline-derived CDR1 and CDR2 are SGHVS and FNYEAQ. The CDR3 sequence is CASSPAWGGQETQYF. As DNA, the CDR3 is TGTGCCAGCAGCCCCGCTTGGGGGGGCCAAGAGACCCAGTACTTC.

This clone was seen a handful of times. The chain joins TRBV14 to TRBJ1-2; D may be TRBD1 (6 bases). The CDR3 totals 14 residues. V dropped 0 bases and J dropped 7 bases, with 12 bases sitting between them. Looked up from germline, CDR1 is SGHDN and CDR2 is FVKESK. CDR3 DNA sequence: TGTGCCAGCAGCCAAGATCAGGGGCGGGCTGGCTACACCTTC. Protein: CASSQDQGRAGYTF.

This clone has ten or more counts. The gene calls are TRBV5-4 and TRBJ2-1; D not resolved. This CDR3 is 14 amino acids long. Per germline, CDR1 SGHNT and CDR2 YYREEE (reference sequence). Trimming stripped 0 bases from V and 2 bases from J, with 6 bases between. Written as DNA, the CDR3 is TGTGCCAGCAGCTTGGCGGCTACCTACAATGAGCAGTTCTTC. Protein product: CASSLAATYNEQFF.

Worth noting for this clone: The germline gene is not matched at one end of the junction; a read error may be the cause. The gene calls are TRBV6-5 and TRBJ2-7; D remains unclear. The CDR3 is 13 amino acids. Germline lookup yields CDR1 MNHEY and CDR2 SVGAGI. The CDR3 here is CASSYSKGYERYF. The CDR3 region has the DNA TGTGCCAGCAGTTACTCGAAAGGTTACGAGCGGTACTTC.

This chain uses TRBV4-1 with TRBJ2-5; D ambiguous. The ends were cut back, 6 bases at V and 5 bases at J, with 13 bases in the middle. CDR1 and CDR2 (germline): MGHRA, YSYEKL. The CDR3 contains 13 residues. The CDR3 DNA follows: TGCGCCAGCAGGCACAGCACGGTCGAGACCCAGTACTTC. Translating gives CASRHSTVETQYF.

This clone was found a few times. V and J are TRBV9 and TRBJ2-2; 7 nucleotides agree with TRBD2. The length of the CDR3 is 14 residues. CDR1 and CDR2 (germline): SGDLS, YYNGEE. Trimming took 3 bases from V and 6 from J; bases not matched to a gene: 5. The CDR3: CASSAGGGSGELFF. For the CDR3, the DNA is TGTGCCAGCAGCGCCGGGGGAGGGTCCGGGGAGCTGTTTTTT.

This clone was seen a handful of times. The CDR3 loop is CASSRNRDPGQYF. CDR3 nucleotides: TGTGCCAGCAGCAGAAACAGAGACCCCGGGCAGTACTTC. The genes are TRBV7-8 and TRBJ2-7; D gene ambiguous. V dropped 5 bases and J dropped 9 bases, with 17 bases sitting between them. Germline values: CDR1 SGHVS, CDR2 FQNEAQ. This CDR3 comprises 13 residues. Combining the CDR3 with reference TRBV7-8 and TRBJ2-7 gives the whole variable domain GAGVSQSPRYKVAKRGQDVALRCDPISGHVSLFWYQQALGQGPEFLTYFQNEAQLDKSGLPSDRFFAERPEGSVSTLKIQRTQQEDSAVYLCASSRNRDPGQYFGPGTRLTVT.